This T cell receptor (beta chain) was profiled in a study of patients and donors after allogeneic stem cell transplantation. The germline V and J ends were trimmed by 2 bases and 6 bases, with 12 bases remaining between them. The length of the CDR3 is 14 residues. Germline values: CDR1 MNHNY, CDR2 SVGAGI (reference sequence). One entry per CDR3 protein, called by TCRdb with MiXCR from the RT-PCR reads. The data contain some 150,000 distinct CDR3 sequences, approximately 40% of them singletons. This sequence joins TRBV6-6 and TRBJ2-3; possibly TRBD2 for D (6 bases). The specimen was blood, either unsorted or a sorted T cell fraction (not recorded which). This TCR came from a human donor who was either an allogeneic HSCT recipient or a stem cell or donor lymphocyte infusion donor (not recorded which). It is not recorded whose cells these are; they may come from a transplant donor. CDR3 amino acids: CASSYGAGRDTQYF. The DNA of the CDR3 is TGTGCCAGCAGTTACGGGGCAGGGAGGGATACGCAGTATTTT.